These 22 T cell receptor beta chains were all obtained from the same sample, sequenced in a study of blood T cells in healthy people across ages. A second roughly 7 to 11 cycle PCR used barcoded and J-beta primers. Each CDR3 protein gets one entry after TCRdb re-called the 5' RACE reads with MiXCR. The table lists about 1.8 million distinct CDR3 sequences, about 50% of them singletons. Sequencing was carried out using blood. The receptors were gathered from a woman between 40 and 50 years old in good health.

The V call is TRBV12-3 or TRBV12-4, the J call TRBJ2-6; either TRBD1 or TRBD2 may fit D (5 bases each). Trimming removed 5 bases from V and 2 bases from J, with 13 bases in between. The CDR3 contains 16 residues. The CDR3 nucleotides read TGTGCCAGCAGTAGGGGACGGACTGCTGGGGCCAACGTCCTGACTTTC. Encoded protein: CASSRGRTAGANVLTF.

This clonotype has only a few counts. The J gene is TRBJ2-4, the V gene TRBV20-1; TRBD1 agrees at 7 bases. The junction had 9 bases not matched to a gene; V was cut back by 5 bases and J by 2 bases. Germline-derived CDR1 and CDR2 are DFQATT and SNEGSKA (reference sequence). The CDR3 has 15 amino acids. The CDR3 region is CSAALTGAPKNIQYF. DNA for the CDR3: TGCAGTGCTGCCCTAACAGGGGCGCCCAAAAACATTCAGTACTTC.

V usage is TRBV4-3 and J usage is TRBJ2-1; 10 bases fit TRBD2. The CDR3 loop spans 17 amino acids. Germline V gene data show CDR1 as LGHNA and CDR2 as YSLEER. V was clipped by 3 bases and J by 2 bases; unmatched bases: 7. CDR3 protein: CASSQSSGGGAYNEQFF. In DNA, the CDR3 is TGCGCCAGCAGCCAGTCTAGCGGGGGAGGGGCCTACAATGAGCAGTTCTTC.

The chain has TRBV28 and TRBJ1-6; 7 nucleotides match TRBD1. Germline V gene data show CDR1 as MDHEN and CDR2 as SYDVKM. The CDR3 has 15 residues. V lost 5 bases to trimming and J lost 7 bases; unmatched junction nucleotides: 8. For the CDR3, the DNA is TGTGCCAGCAGTGTAGACAGGGTTAGAAATTCACCCCTCCACTTT. Encoded protein: CASSVDRVRNSPLHF.

This chain joins TRBV5-6 and TRBJ2-1; D is unresolved. Germline V CDR1 and CDR2: SGHDT, YYEEEE. V dropped 3 bases and J dropped 12 bases, with 19 bases sitting between them. The CDR3 consists of 14 residues. The CDR3: CASSYTDPERGQFF. The CDR3 DNA reads TGTGCCAGCAGCTACACAGACCCAGAGCGCGGGCAGTTCTTC.

The CDR3 is CASSSALRGETQYF. In nucleotides, the CDR3 is TGTGCCAGCAGCTCTGCGCTCCGGGGGGAGACCCAGTACTTC. The J gene is TRBJ2-5, the V gene TRBV7-2, with a weak D call TRBD2 (6 bases). This CDR3 is built from 14 residues. The V gene's germline CDR1 is SGHTA and CDR2 FQGNSA. V lost 4 bases and J lost 5, with 14 bases in between.

DNA of the CDR3: TGTGCCAGCGCGGGGACAGCCTACGAGCAGTACTTC. Translating gives CASAGTAYEQYF. This chain joins TRBV6-2 or TRBV6-3 and TRBJ2-7, with D perhaps matching TRBD1 (7 bases). CDR1 MNHEY and CDR2 SVGEGT come from the germline V gene. The CDR3 runs 12 residues. With 8 bases removed from V and 2 bases from J, the gap between germline ends came to 10 bases.

The chain couples TRBV5-6 to TRBJ2-5, with D possibly being TRBD1 or TRBD2 (5 bases each). The CDR3 has 17 residues. From germline, CDR1 is SGHDT and CDR2 YYEEEE. The V gene lost 2 bases and the J gene lost 3 bases, with 20 bases spanning the gap. The CDR3 nucleotides are TGTGCCAGCAGCTTACTAAGACCGGGACGAAAAAAAGAGACCCAGTACTTC. Protein: CASSLLRPGRKKETQYF.

This chain uses TRBV7-7 with TRBJ2-1, with TRBD2 as a possible D gene (7 bases). The CDR3 consists of 14 residues. Germline V lookup: CDR1 SSHAT, CDR2 FNYEAQ (reference sequence). CDR3 nucleotide sequence: TGTGCTAGCGGCGTAGGGGGGGCGACTAATGAGCAGTTCTTC. Amino acid sequence: CASGVGGATNEQFF.

A few counts support this clonotype. The gene calls are TRBV7-2 and TRBJ1-1; no clear D. Germline loops: CDR1 SGHTA, CDR2 FQGNSA. This CDR3 is 15 amino acids long. V was trimmed by 5 bases and J by 5 bases, leaving 18 bases between them. In DNA form, the CDR3 reads TGTGCCAGCAGCCTCAGTTCCTTGGGGTCGACTGAAGCTTTCTTT. It encodes CASSLSSLGSTEAFF.

The chain carries TRBV7-9 and TRBJ2-5; the D is unclear. Looked up from germline, CDR1 is SEHNR and CDR2 is FQNEAQ (reference sequence). The CDR3 extends over 14 amino acids. V was cut by 3 bases and J by 0 bases, with 8 bases left in between. This chain's CDR3 is CASSFQSNQETQYF. CDR3 sequence (DNA): TGTGCCAGCAGCTTCCAAAGCAACCAAGAGACCCAGTACTTC. Full variable domain (remainder filled in from reference TRBV7-9 and TRBJ2-5): DTGVSQNPRHKITKRGQNVTFRCDPISEHNRLYWYRQTLGQGPEFLTYFQNEAQLEKSRLLSDRFSAERPKGSFSTLEIQRTEQGDSAMYLCASSFQSNQETQYFGPGTRLLVL.

This clonotype was seen a handful of times. V is TRBV27 and J is TRBJ2-1; 7 bases fit TRBD2. Germline CDR1 and CDR2: MNHEY and SMNVEV (reference sequence). J was trimmed by 5 bases and V by 7 bases; bases with no gene match: 8. The CDR3 loop spans 14 amino acids. The chain's CDR3 is CASNGRQADNEQFF. In DNA, the CDR3 is TGTGCCAGCAACGGGAGGCAGGCCGACAATGAGCAGTTCTTC.

The gene calls are TRBV6-2 or TRBV6-3 and TRBJ2-5; 8 bases are shared with TRBD1. The CDR3 has 16 amino acids. Germline loops: CDR1 MNHEY, CDR2 SVGEGT. The ends lost 0 bases at V and 7 bases at J; junction bases unmatched: 10. CDR3: CASSYSIQGGRGTQYF. CDR3 DNA sequence: TGTGCCAGCAGTTACTCGATACAGGGGGGCCGTGGGACCCAGTACTTC.

The J gene is TRBJ2-4, the V gene TRBV6-5, with 7 bases aligning to TRBD1. The CDR3 consists of 15 residues. The V segment lost 5 bases and the J segment 6 bases; nucleotides outside the gene matches: 10. Germline V gives CDR1 MNHEY, CDR2 SVGAGI. The CDR3 DNA reads as TGTGCCAGCAGTGACCGCCGAGACAGGGCAAACATTCAGTACTTC. Translation gives CASSDRRDRANIQYF.

This clonotype was seen more than once but under ten times. The chain couples TRBV25-1 to TRBJ2-7, with D perhaps being TRBD1 or TRBD2 (5 bases each). The CDR3 contains 14 residues. V dropped 5 bases and J dropped 2 bases, with 13 bases sitting between them. The germline V gene has CDR1 MGHDK and CDR2 SYGVNS. The DNA of the CDR3 is TGTGCCAGCAGTCCGGGGACGTACCCCTACGAGCAGTACTTC. It is translated as CASSPGTYPYEQYF.

V gene TRBV7-6 combines with J gene TRBJ1-6, with D maybe TRBD1 (5 bases). V shed 3 bases and J shed 11 bases, with 11 bases lying between them. Germline V gene data show CDR1 as SGHVS and CDR2 as FNYEAQ. The CDR3 contains 13 residues. CDR3 amino acids: CASSFGAYAPLHF. CDR3 nucleotide sequence: TGTGCCAGCAGCTTTGGGGCGTATGCACCCCTCCACTTT.

V is TRBV2 and J is TRBJ2-5, with TRBD2 matching 10 bases. The J call could be wrong; TRBJ2-4 is a better fit for the DNA end. The germline CDR1 and CDR2 sequences are SNHLY and FYNNEI. This CDR3 contains 15 residues. CDR3 sequence (DNA): TGTGCCAGCACCGGGCTAGCGGGGGATGCCTACATTCAGTACTTC. It codes for CASTGLAGDAYIQYF.

This clonotype was counted only a few times. The chain has TRBV28 and TRBJ2-3; TRBD2 agrees at 9 bases. The J segment lost 8 bases and the V segment lost 4 bases, leaving 10 bases of the junction unmatched. CDR1 MDHEN and CDR2 SYDVKM come from the germline V gene. The CDR3 has 15 residues. CDR3 residues: CASSWAGGPILTQYF. The CDR3 nucleotides read TGTGCCAGCAGTTGGGCGGGGGGGCCTATACTTACGCAGTATTTT.

The chain recombines TRBV27 with TRBJ1-4; D remains ambiguous. CDR1 and CDR2 (germline): MNHEY, SMNVEV (reference sequence). V was trimmed by 2 bases and J by 12 bases, leaving 19 bases between them. This CDR3 is built from 15 residues. CDR3 in DNA: TGTGCCAGCAGTTTACTCCCGTGGGGTGATCCAGAACTGTTTTTT. Protein product: CASSLLPWGDPELFF.

The chain couples TRBV20-1 to TRBJ2-3, with 8 bases that match TRBD1. This CDR3 region has 15 residues. V dropped 5 bases and J dropped 0; count of bases not matched to a gene: 7. The germline V gene has CDR1 DFQATT and CDR2 SNEGSKA (reference sequence). The CDR3 sequence: CSALADRGSTDTQYF. CDR3 DNA sequence: TGCAGTGCTTTGGCCGACAGGGGAAGCACAGATACGCAGTATTTT.

J is TRBJ2-1 and V is TRBV4-1; TRBD1 agrees at 7 bases. Germline V gives CDR1 MGHRA, CDR2 YSYEKL. J was trimmed by 0 bases and V by 5 bases; bases with no gene match: 7. This CDR3 has 16 amino acids. This CDR3 reads CASSFYRDSSYNEQFF. In DNA, the CDR3 is TGCGCCAGCAGCTTTTACAGGGACAGCTCCTACAATGAGCAGTTCTTC.

The chain joins TRBV11-2 to TRBJ2-1; D unclear. The CDR3 loop spans 12 amino acids. Germline values: CDR1 SGHAT, CDR2 FQNNGV. Trimming took off 1 base at V and 9 bases at J, with 7 bases between the two ends. CDR3: CASSLAGVEQFF. Written as DNA, the CDR3 is TGTGCCAGCAGCTTAGCTGGGGTTGAGCAGTTCTTC. Drawing the rest from reference TRBV11-2 and TRBJ2-1, the complete variable domain is EAGVAQSPRYKIIEKRQSVAFWCNPISGHATLYWYQQILGQGPKLLIQFQNNGVVDDSQLPKDRFSAERLKGVDSTLKIQPAKLEDSAVYLCASSLAGVEQFFGPGTRLTVL.